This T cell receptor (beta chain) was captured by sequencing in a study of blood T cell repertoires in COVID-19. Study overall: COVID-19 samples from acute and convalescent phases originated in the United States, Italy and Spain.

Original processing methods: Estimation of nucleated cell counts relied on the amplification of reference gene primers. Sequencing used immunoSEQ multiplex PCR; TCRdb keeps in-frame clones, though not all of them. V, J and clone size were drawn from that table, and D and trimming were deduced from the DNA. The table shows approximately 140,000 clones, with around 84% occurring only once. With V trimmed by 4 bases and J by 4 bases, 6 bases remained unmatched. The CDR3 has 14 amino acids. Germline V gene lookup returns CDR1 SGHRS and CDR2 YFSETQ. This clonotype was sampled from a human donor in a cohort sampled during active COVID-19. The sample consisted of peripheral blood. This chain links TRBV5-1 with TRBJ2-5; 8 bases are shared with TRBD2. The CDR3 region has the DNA TGCGCCAGCAGCCCCGGCGGGAGGCGAGAGACCCAGTACTTC. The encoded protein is CASSPGGRRETQYF.